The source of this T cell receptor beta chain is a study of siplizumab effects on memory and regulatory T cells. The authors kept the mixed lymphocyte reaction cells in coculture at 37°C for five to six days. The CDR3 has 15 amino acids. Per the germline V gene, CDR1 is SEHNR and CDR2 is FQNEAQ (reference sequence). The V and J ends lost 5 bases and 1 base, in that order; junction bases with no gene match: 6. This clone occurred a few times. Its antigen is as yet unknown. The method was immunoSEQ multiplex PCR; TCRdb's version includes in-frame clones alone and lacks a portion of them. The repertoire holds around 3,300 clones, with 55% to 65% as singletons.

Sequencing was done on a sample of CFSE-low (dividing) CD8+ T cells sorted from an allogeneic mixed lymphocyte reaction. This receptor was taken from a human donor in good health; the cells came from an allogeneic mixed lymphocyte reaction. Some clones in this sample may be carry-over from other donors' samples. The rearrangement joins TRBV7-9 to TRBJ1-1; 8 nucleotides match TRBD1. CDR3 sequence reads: CASSGDRGGNTEAFF. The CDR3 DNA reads TGTGCCAGCAGCGGAGACAGGGGAGGGAACACTGAAGCTTTCTTT.